The 8 T cell receptor beta chains presented below share a single source sample, sequenced in a study of T cells in women clearing cervical HPV infection. Only in-frame clones appear in the TCRdb table, and some are missing; sequencing was by immunoSEQ multiplex PCR. The sample holds about 22,000 clones. Sequencing used blood buffy coat. These receptors were taken from a woman between 18 and 70 years old with a cervical HPV16 infection that either progressed to CIN3+ or cleared (not recorded which).

A note on this clone: The DNA ends 3 residues before the CDR3 does, and the rest of the CDR3 is filled in from the germline J gene. This chain joins TRBV2 and TRBJ1-5, with D hard to call. The germline V gene encodes CDR1 SNHLY and CDR2 FYNNEI. Trimming took off 4 bases at V and 6 bases at J, with 4 bases between the two ends. CDR3 length: 11 amino acids. The covered CDR3 bases are TGTGCCAGCAGTGCGGGTCAGCCC. This translates into CASSAGQP. The entire CDR3 protein reads CASSAGQPQHF.

With regard to this clone: The read halts 3 residues ahead of the CDR3 end, with the missing end drawn from the germline J gene. This sequence joins TRBV7-9 and TRBJ2-5, with D possibly TRBD2 on 5 matching bases. Trimming took 8 bases from V and 5 from J, leaving 12 bases between them. The CDR3 has 12 residues. Per germline, CDR1 SEHNR and CDR2 FQNEAQ (reference sequence). The CDR3 bases that were read are TGTGCCAGCTCAAGGACGGGGGAGACC. Residues: CASSRTGET. The complete CDR3 protein is CASSRTGETQYF.

A remark on this clone: The CDR3 is cut off 3 residues early in the read; its end comes from the germline J gene. The V call is TRBV7-2, the J call TRBJ2-3, with 11 nucleotides matching TRBD2. Germline V CDR1 and CDR2: SGHTA, FQGNSA. The V gene end was trimmed by 0 bases and the J gene end by 3 bases; junction bases not matched to a gene: 2. This CDR3 is 16 amino acids long. CDR3 bases read: TGTGCCAGCAGCTTAGCTTTAGCGGGAGGGACAGATACG. Its protein is CASSLALAGGTDT. The whole CDR3 reads CASSLALAGGTDTQYF. The full variable domain, rest sourced from reference TRBV7-2 and TRBJ2-3, is GAGVSQSPSNKVTEKGKDVELRCDPISGHTALYWYRQSLGQGLEFLIYFQGNSAPDKSGLPSDRFSAERTGGSVSTLTIQRTQQEDSAVYLCASSLALAGGTDTQYFGPGTRLTVL.

For this clone: The CDR3 end falls 3 residues outside the read, so it is completed with the germline J gene. The gene calls are TRBV2 and TRBJ1-2; D is perhaps TRBD1 (5 bases). Germline V gene lookup returns CDR1 SNHLY and CDR2 FYNNEI. The CDR3 is made up of 14 amino acids. V was trimmed by 6 bases and J by 7 bases, leaving 18 bases between them. The CDR3 bases that were read are TGTGCCAGCAGCGCCTCTACCAGGGCCTCTGGC. Its translation is CASSASTRASG. The entire CDR3 is CASSASTRASGYTF.

Remarks on this clone: The missing CDR3 end, 3 residues past where the read stops, is filled in from the germline J gene. The gene calls are TRBV12-3 or TRBV12-4 and TRBJ2-3, with 7 nucleotides matching TRBD1. Unmatched junction bases numbered 6, after V lost 7 bases and J lost 2 bases. This CDR3 has 14 residues. The CDR3 reads CASTGTEVTDTQYF. The sequenced CDR3 bases are TGTGCCAGCACCGGGACAGAGGTCACAGATACG.

A remark on this clone: Coverage ceases 3 residues before the CDR3 finishes, and the germline J gene fills in the end. The V gene is TRBV4-1, the J gene TRBJ1-2, with 7 bases identical to TRBD1. Germline CDR1 is MGHRA and CDR2 is YSYEKL. Losses at the gene ends were 0 bases for V and 5 bases for J; bases not matched to a gene: 3. This CDR3 contains 14 residues. The CDR3 region is CASSQEGRGYGYTF. Incomplete CDR3 DNA: TGCGCCAGCAGCCAAGAAGGCAGGGGGTATGGC.

As to this clone: The sequenced fragment ends 3 residues before the CDR3 boundary, so the rest is inferred from the germline J gene. This rearrangement joins TRBV10-3 to TRBJ1-2, with D possibly matching TRBD1 (5 bases). The ends were cut back, 6 bases at V and 5 bases at J, with 16 bases in the middle. This CDR3 is built from 14 residues. The V gene's germline CDR1 is ENHRY and CDR2 SYGVKD. The part of the CDR3 DNA that was read is TGTGCCATCAGCCCCGAGCCAGGGTCTTATGGC. Translation gives CAISPEPGSYG. The CDR3 in its entirety is CAISPEPGSYGYTF.

Remarks on this clone: From the germline J gene comes the end of the CDR3, since the read stops 3 residues before it. This sequence joins TRBV7-9 and TRBJ2-7; TRBD1 matches at 8 bases. Unmatched junction bases numbered 11, after V lost 5 bases and J lost 5 bases. From germline, CDR1 is SEHNR and CDR2 FQNEAQ (reference sequence). The CDR3 spans 15 residues. The CDR3 DNA, read in part, is TGTGCCAGCAGCGTGGGGACAGGAAGGGTCGACGAG. It encodes CASSVGTGRVDE. The full CDR3 sequence reads CASSVGTGRVDEQYF.